This is a list of T cell receptor beta chains from one sample in a study of blood T cell repertoires in COVID-19. Sequencing used immunoSEQ multiplex PCR; TCRdb keeps in-frame clones, though not all of them. The sample records a few hundred thousand clones, 70% to 90% being singletons. The sample was PBMCs or T cells enriched from blood (not recorded which). All receptors derive from a woman between 50 and 59 years old who had been exposed to COVID-19. Each CDR3 is given with its conserved first and last residue. D genes are given only for firm matches. Size tells how often a clone was seen (once, few, many) or the class of an expanded clone, and some rows leave it out.

TRBJ2-7	TRBV28	.	.	17	CASSLRNRFYEHYEQYF	TGTGCCAGCAGTTTACGAAACAGGTTCTATGAACACTACGAGCAGTACTTC
TRBJ1-1	TRBV19	TRBD1	.	17	CASSPLTGGSMNTEAFF	TGTGCCAGTAGTCCGCTGACAGGGGGCTCCATGAACACTGAAGCTTTCTTT
TRBJ2-1	TRBV5-1	.	.	14	CASSLDRTYNEQFF	TGCGCCAGCAGCTTGGATAGAACCTACAATGAGCAGTTCTTC
TRBJ1-5	TRBV6-2/TRBV6-3	TRBD1	once	18	CASSYVGTGGYIDQPQHF	TGTGCCAGCAGTTACGTGGGGACAGGGGGTTATATCGATCAGCCCCAGCATTTT
TRBJ1-2	TRBV12-3/TRBV12-4	.	.	11	CASSLRDGYTF	TGTGCCAGCAGTCTGCGGGATGGCTACACCTTC
TRBJ1-1	TRBV5-6	.	.	15	CASSLIGRETDEAFF	TGTGCCAGCAGCTTGATAGGCAGAGAGACTGATGAAGCTTTCTTT
TRBJ2-3	TRBV19	TRBD1	.	16	CASSIRAGTGADTQYF	TGTGCCAGTAGTATTAGGGCCGGGACAGGGGCCGATACGCAGTATTTT
TRBJ1-2	TRBV7-9	.	.	14	CASSAGRGGYGYTF	TGTGCCAGCAGCGCGGGCAGGGGAGGGTATGGCTACACCTTC
TRBJ2-3	TRBV28	.	.	15	CASSQPGEGTDTQYF	TGTGCCAGCAGCCAACCAGGGGAAGGCACAGATACGCAGTATTTT
TRBJ1-6	TRBV5-1	.	few	15	CASSGRQEKNSPLHF	TGCGCCAGCAGCGGAAGACAGGAGAAGAATTCACCCCTCCACTTT
TRBJ2-1	TRBV19	.	.	13	CASSKGQAGEQFF	TGTGCCAGTAGTAAAGGACAGGCGGGGGAGCAGTTCTTC
TRBJ1-5	TRBV7-2	.	.	14	CASSPGVGRGPQHF	TGTGCCAGCAGTCCGGGGGTGGGGAGAGGCCCCCAGCATTTT
TRBJ1-5	TRBV6-6	.	.	18	CASSRRTQQAYSNQPQHF	TGTGCCAGCAGTCGGCGGACACAACAAGCTTATAGCAATCAGCCCCAGCATTTT
TRBJ1-5	TRBV19	.	.	14	CASSQQDSNQPQHF	TGTGCCAGTAGTCAACAGGATAGCAATCAGCCCCAGCATTTT
TRBJ2-7	TRBV28	.	.	15	CASSPLGSGVHEQYF	TGTGCCAGCAGTCCCCTGGGCTCCGGCGTCCACGAGCAGTACTTC
TRBJ1-5	TRBV5-1	.	.	16	CASSSGDLGGNQPQHF	TGCGCCAGCAGCTCGGGGGACCTCGGAGGCAATCAGCCCCAGCATTTT
TRBJ2-7	TRBV18	TRBD2	.	15	CASSRTSGGTYEQYF	TGTGCCAGCTCACGCACTAGCGGGGGAACCTACGAGCAGTACTTC
TRBJ2-1	TRBV10-2	.	.	16	CASSEFFQAPYNEQFF	TGCGCCAGCAGTGAATTCTTCCAAGCTCCCTACAATGAGCAGTTCTTC
TRBJ2-5	TRBV6-2/TRBV6-3	TRBD2	.	16	CASSWRLAGAQETQYF	TGTGCCAGCAGTTGGAGACTAGCGGGGGCACAAGAGACCCAGTACTTC
TRBJ1-5	TRBV7-2	.	.	13	CASSLGLNGPQHF	TGTGCCAGCAGCTTAGGATTGAACGGGCCCCAGCATTTT
TRBJ2-5	TRBV2	TRBD1	.	16	CASSTGTGLPQETQYF	TGTGCCAGCAGCACCGGGACAGGGTTACCCCAAGAGACCCAGTACTTC
TRBJ1-5	TRBV2	.	.	12	CASSPGGRPQHF	TGTGCCAGCAGCCCTGGGGGGAGGCCCCAGCATTTT
TRBJ1-1	TRBV7-9	.	.	15	CASIAGGRSNTEAFF	TGTGCCAGCATTGCGGGGGGTAGGAGTAACACTGAAGCTTTCTTT
TRBJ1-2	TRBV6-1	.	.	14	CASSEASRAGGYTF	TGTGCCAGCAGTGAAGCCTCCCGGGCGGGTGGCTACACCTTC
TRBJ1-4	TRBV3-1/TRBV3-2	TRBD1	once	17	CASSRRTGFATNEKLFF	TGTGCCAGCAGCCGTCGGACAGGATTTGCAACTAATGAAAAACTGTTTTTT
TRBJ1-1	TRBV7-9	TRBD1	.	15	CASSFLTQGGTEAFF	TGTGCCAGCAGTTTTCTGACACAGGGGGGAACTGAAGCTTTCTTT